Shown below are 30 T cell receptor beta chains from a single sample sequenced in a study of early T cells in non-severe SARS-CoV-2 infection. TCRdb re-called the 5' RACE reads through MiXCR, storing one row per CDR3 protein. The repertoire holds fewer than 85,000 distinct CDR3 sequences, with approximately 14% as singletons. The sequencing here drew on whole blood, taken at baseline. The source of these receptors is an adult who was a healthcare worker with PCR-confirmed SARS-CoV-2 infection or an uninfected control (not recorded which).

The chain is built from TRBV27 and TRBJ2-1; the D is unclear. The V end was cut by 3 bases, the J end by 4 bases, with 7 bases between. The CDR3 totals 13 residues. Looked up from germline, CDR1 is MNHEY and CDR2 is SMNVEV (reference sequence). The CDR3, as DNA: TGTGCCAGCAGTTTCAGAACTTACAATGAGCAGTTCTTC. Translated: CASSFRTYNEQFF.

At least ten counts were recorded for this clonotype. The genes are TRBV13 and TRBJ2-7; no firm D call. This CDR3 is 14 amino acids long. The V end was cut by 2 bases, the J end by 1 base, with 9 bases between. Germline CDR1 is PRHDT and CDR2 is FYEKMQ (reference sequence). CDR3 sequence reads: CASSLKQRSYEQYF. The CDR3 bases are TGTGCCAGCAGCTTAAAACAGAGGTCCTACGAGCAGTACTTC.

This rearrangement joins TRBV7-3 to TRBJ1-1, with D unclear. This CDR3 has 13 residues. The germline V gene has CDR1 SGHTA and CDR2 FQGTGA. Trimming stripped 0 bases from V and 0 bases from J, with 2 bases between. The CDR3 bases are TGTGCCAGCAGCTTAACCATGAACACTGAAGCTTTCTTT. Translated, it gives CASSLTMNTEAFF.

This clonotype was counted at least ten times. The chain carries TRBV5-1 and TRBJ2-7; a possible D gene is TRBD1 (5 bases). V was shortened by 0 bases and J by 3 bases, with 13 bases between the two germline ends. The CDR3 consists of 15 residues. Germline-derived CDR1 and CDR2 are SGHRS and YFSETQ. CDR3 loop: CASSLGAGKLYEQYF. CDR3 nucleotides: TGCGCCAGCAGCTTGGGAGCAGGGAAGCTCTACGAGCAGTACTTC.

This clonotype was picked up many times. The chain joins TRBV7-3 to TRBJ2-5; tentatively, D is TRBD2 (6 bases). Germline values: CDR1 SGHTA, CDR2 FQGTGA. The V and J ends lost 1 base and 1 base respectively, with 7 bases between them. This CDR3 spans 14 amino acids. The DNA for the CDR3 is TGTGCCAGCAGCTTAATGGGGGGCCAAGAGACCCAGTACTTC. Its protein product is CASSLMGGQETQYF.

The chain links TRBV19 to TRBJ2-1; 7 bases match TRBD2. The trim removed 3 bases at V and 0 bases at J, leaving 8 bases unmatched. This CDR3 spans 17 amino acids. In germline, CDR1 is LNHDA, CDR2 SQIVND (reference sequence). CDR3 nucleotides: TGTGCCAGTAGTATCGGGGGGTCCTTAAGCTCCTACAATGAGCAGTTCTTC. This codes for CASSIGGSLSSYNEQFF.

On this clonotype: Germline is not matched at one junction end, which may reflect a read error. The chain is built from TRBV27 and TRBJ2-1; D is perhaps TRBD2 (5 bases). Germline V gene data show CDR1 as MNHEY and CDR2 as SMNVEV (reference sequence). The CDR3 loop spans 15 amino acids. CDR3 nucleotide sequence: TGTGCCAGCAGTTCCTCAGAGGGCTCCTACAATGAGCATTTCTTC. This codes for CASSSSEGSYNEHFF.

The chain links TRBV7-9 to TRBJ2-3, with TRBD2 matching over 7 bases. The CDR3 is made up of 14 amino acids. Losses at the gene ends were 5 bases for V and 4 bases for J; bases not matched to a gene: 6. Germline V CDR1 and CDR2: SEHNR, FQNEAQ (reference sequence). CDR3 residues: CASSPPGGSDTQYF. CDR3 bases: TGTGCCAGCAGCCCCCCGGGAGGTTCAGATACGCAGTATTTT.

This chain links TRBV2 with TRBJ2-1; unclear D gene. CDR1 SNHLY and CDR2 FYNNEI come from the germline V gene. Trimming removed 7 bases at V and 6 bases at J, with 4 bases between. The CDR3 sequence is 10 residues long. CDR3 sequence: CASNLNEQFF. CDR3 DNA: TGTGCCAGCAACCTCAATGAGCAGTTCTTC.

The J gene is TRBJ2-7, the V gene TRBV2; no clear D. V was pared by 2 bases and J by 3 bases, with 8 bases between. Germline CDR1 SNHLY, CDR2 FYNNEI. The CDR3 loop spans 13 amino acids. In DNA, the CDR3 is TGTGCCAGCAGTGAATCAGTTTACTACGAGCAGTACTTC. It is translated as CASSESVYYEQYF.

This clonotype was counted at least ten times. The chain links TRBV7-3 to TRBJ2-3; D is unresolved. Germline V gene data show CDR1 as SGHTA and CDR2 as FQGTGA. The germline V and J ends were trimmed by 1 base and 4 bases, with 9 bases remaining between them. CDR3 length equals 14 residues. DNA for the CDR3: TGTGCCAGCAGCTTAAGGCAGGTCGCAGATACGCAGTATTTT. It yields the protein CASSLRQVADTQYF. The variable domain in full, completed from reference TRBV7-3 and TRBJ2-3, reads GAGVSQTPSNKVTEKGKYVELRCDPISGHTALYWYRQSLGQGPEFLIYFQGTGAADDSGLPNDRFFAVRPEGSVSTLKIQRTERGDSAVYLCASSLRQVADTQYFGPGTRLTVL.

This clonotype has only a few counts. The chain recombines TRBV7-9 with TRBJ2-7; D is unclear. Trimming removed 4 bases at V and 3 bases at J, with 16 bases between. CDR1 is SEHNR and CDR2 is FQNEAQ in the germline V gene (reference sequence). The CDR3 has 15 residues. The CDR3 reads CASSSLGPSVYEQYF. The CDR3, as DNA: TGTGCCAGCAGCTCATTGGGCCCTTCGGTCTACGAGCAGTACTTC.

The chain carries TRBV24-1 and TRBJ2-7, with D maybe TRBD2 (5 bases). This CDR3 spans 15 amino acids. Germline CDR1 and CDR2: KGHDR and SFDVKD. V was trimmed by 3 bases and J by 5 bases, leaving 16 bases between them. The CDR3 nucleotides read TGTGCCACCAGTGATCCTCGTACTAGAACCCACGAGCAGTACTTC. This translates into CATSDPRTRTHEQYF.

V and J are TRBV29-1 and TRBJ2-5; D is undetermined. CDR3 length: 14 amino acids. Germline values: CDR1 SQVTM, CDR2 ANQGSEA. With 4 bases removed from V and 1 base from J, the gap between germline ends came to 13 bases. DNA of the CDR3: TGCAGCGTTGTGGGCCTGGCCGGCCAAGAGACCCAGTACTTC. Translated, it gives CSVVGLAGQETQYF.

This clonotype turned up a few times. V and J are TRBV12-3 or TRBV12-4 and TRBJ2-1; 8 bases fit TRBD1. The V gene end was trimmed by 6 bases and the J gene end by 5 bases; junction bases not matched to a gene: 6. The CDR3 loop spans 14 amino acids. The chain's CDR3 is CASSFGTGHNEQFF. The DNA for the CDR3 is TGTGCCAGCAGCTTTGGGACAGGCCACAATGAGCAGTTCTTC.

This clonotype was seen repeatedly, ten times or more. The gene calls are TRBV20-1 and TRBJ2-1, with 7 bases that match TRBD2. J was trimmed by 6 bases and V by 6 bases; bases with no gene match: 20. Germline loops: CDR1 DFQATT, CDR2 SNEGSKA (reference sequence). CDR3 size: 17 residues. CDR3: CSAWLRAGRDVGNEQFF. The DNA for the CDR3 is TGCAGTGCCTGGCTACGAGCGGGAAGGGATGTGGGCAATGAGCAGTTCTTC.

This chain connects TRBV11-2 to TRBJ1-3, with TRBD1 as a possible D gene (5 bases). The CDR3 spans 16 residues. Germline values: CDR1 SGHAT, CDR2 FQNNGV. The ends were cut back, 4 bases at V and 3 bases at J, with 16 bases in the middle. Here the CDR3 DNA reads TGTGCCAGCAGCTCGCGGGGGAGAGCCTTTGGAAACACCATATATTTT. It codes for CASSSRGRAFGNTIYF.

The CDR3 loop is CASSPGTGETSNQPQHF. CDR3 sequence (DNA): TGTGCCAGCAGCCCCGGGACAGGCGAAACTAGCAATCAGCCCCAGCATTTT. The chain uses TRBV5-5 and TRBJ1-5; TRBD1 agrees at 8 bases. V lost 4 bases to trimming and J lost 0 bases; unmatched junction nucleotides: 9. Germline-derived CDR1 and CDR2 are SGHKS and YYEKEE (reference sequence). The CDR3 runs to 17 residues.

The V and J genes are TRBV7-9 and TRBJ2-1; possible D gene TRBD2, 6 bases. The CDR3 consists of 15 residues. V was cut by 5 bases and J by 3 bases, with 14 bases left in between. The germline V gene has CDR1 SEHNR and CDR2 FQNEAQ (reference sequence). The CDR3 DNA follows: TGTGCCAGCAGCCCGCGCGGGGCGTACTACAATGAGCAGTTCTTC. As protein: CASSPRGAYYNEQFF.

This clonotype was counted only a few times. This chain connects TRBV18 to TRBJ2-3; either TRBD1 or TRBD2 may fit D (5 bases each). The CDR3 totals 17 residues. Trimming took 2 bases from V and 4 from J, leaving 19 bases between them. Germline CDR1 is KGHSH and CDR2 is LQKENI. As DNA, the CDR3 is TGTGCCAGCTCACCAAAGATAGCCGGGACGAGAGCAGATACGCAGTATTTT. It specifies CASSPKIAGTRADTQYF.

In this sample, this clonotype turned up many times. The chain carries TRBV19 and TRBJ2-7, with D tentatively TRBD1 or TRBD2 (5 bases each). This CDR3 comprises 15 residues. The germline CDR1 and CDR2 sequences are LNHDA and SQIVND (reference sequence). The germline V and J ends were trimmed by 6 bases and 1 base, with 16 bases remaining between them. For the CDR3, the DNA is TGTGCCAGTAGGGGGGACGAGGGCCCATCCTACGAGCAGTACTTC. Translation: CASRGDEGPSYEQYF.

The chain uses TRBV28 and TRBJ1-6; no reliable D call. The germline gives CDR1 MDHEN, CDR2 SYDVKM. Trimming shortened V by 6 bases and J by 9 bases, and 12 bases separated the two germline ends. The CDR3 consists of 13 residues. CDR3 sequence: CASSPLRPSPLHF. The CDR3 coding sequence is TGTGCCAGCAGCCCCCTCCGACCTTCACCCCTCCACTTT. Full variable domain (remainder filled in from reference TRBV28 and TRBJ1-6): DVKVTQSSRYLVKRTGEKVFLECVQDMDHENMFWYRQDPGLGLRLIYFSYDVKMKEKGDIPEGYSVSREKKERFSLILESASTNQTSMYLCASSPLRPSPLHFGNGTRLTVT.

This clonotype showed up many times. CDR3 sequence reads: CASSQAGGIETQYF. The CDR3 nucleotides read TGTGCCAGCAGTCAAGCGGGGGGGATAGAGACCCAGTACTTC. The chain is built from TRBV27 and TRBJ2-5, with 10 bases aligning to TRBD2. V shed 5 bases and J 4 bases; nucleotides not matched to a gene: 4. The CDR3 is made up of 14 amino acids. Germline V gene data show CDR1 as MNHEY and CDR2 as SMNVEV (reference sequence).

The J gene is TRBJ2-5, the V gene TRBV6-5, with 7 bases identical to TRBD2. The V and J ends lost 1 base and 5 bases, in that order; junction bases with no gene match: 7. Germline-derived CDR1 and CDR2 are MNHEY and SVGAGI. There are 15 residues in the CDR3. CDR3 DNA: TGTGCCAGCAGTTACTGGTTAGCGGGCGGGGAGACCCAGTACTTC. Its protein product is CASSYWLAGGETQYF.

The V and J genes are TRBV28 and TRBJ1-1; 9 bases line up with TRBD1. CDR1 is MDHEN, CDR2 SYDVKM, per germline. V dropped 7 bases and J dropped 4; count of bases not matched to a gene: 7. There are 14 residues in the CDR3. The CDR3 region has the DNA TGTGCCAGCATCTTACAGGGGGCCGGCACTGAAGCTTTCTTT. Residues: CASILQGAGTEAFF.

This clonotype has ten or more counts. This CDR3 reads CAIRPTGTPYNEQFF. In DNA, the CDR3 is TGTGCCATCAGACCCACCGGGACTCCCTACAATGAGCAGTTCTTC. The J gene is TRBJ2-1, the V gene TRBV10-3, with D possibly TRBD2 on 6 matching bases. The V end was cut by 6 bases, the J end by 2 bases, with 14 bases between. CDR1 is ENHRY and CDR2 is SYGVKD in the germline V gene. The length of the CDR3 is 15 residues.

V usage is TRBV28 and J usage is TRBJ2-7; D not resolved. CDR1 and CDR2 (germline): MDHEN, SYDVKM. The CDR3 is 13 residues long. The V gene lost 3 bases and the J gene lost 2 bases, with 8 bases spanning the gap. CDR3 in amino acids: CASSFQATYEQYF. The DNA of the CDR3 is TGTGCCAGCAGTTTCCAGGCGACCTACGAGCAGTACTTC.

Only a few counts were recorded for this clonotype. The chain has TRBV20-1 and TRBJ2-1, with a tentative D call TRBD2 (6 bases). Germline V gives CDR1 DFQATT, CDR2 SNEGSKA (reference sequence). Trimming pared 1 base from V and 9 bases from J, leaving 16 bases between. The CDR3 runs to 14 residues. DNA of the CDR3: TGCAGTGCTAGAGCCTCGGCTAGCGTCGGTGAGCAGTTCTTC. Translation gives CSARASASVGEQFF.

In this sample, this clonotype is large (0.1 to 1%). This rearrangement joins TRBV7-9 to TRBJ2-5, with TRBD2 matching over 9 bases. CDR3 length equals 16 residues. Losses at the gene ends were 1 base for V and 4 bases for J; bases not matched to a gene: 7. Germline CDR1 SEHNR, CDR2 FQNEAQ (reference sequence). CDR3 sequence reads: CASSLGVAGEGETQYF. The CDR3 region has the DNA TGTGCCAGCAGCTTAGGTGTAGCGGGAGAAGGAGAGACCCAGTACTTC. The variable domain in full, with the rest retrieved from reference TRBV7-9 and TRBJ2-5, is DTGVSQNPRHKITKRGQNVTFRCDPISEHNRLYWYRQTLGQGPEFLTYFQNEAQLEKSRLLSDRFSAERPKGSFSTLEIQRTEQGDSAMYLCASSLGVAGEGETQYFGPGTRLLVL.

The rearrangement links TRBV18 to TRBJ1-1; D call uncertain. CDR1 and CDR2 from the germline V gene are KGHSH and LQKENI. This CDR3 region has 12 residues. The ends were cut back, 6 bases at V and 5 bases at J, with 10 bases in the middle. CDR3 bases: TGTGCCAGCTCCCCTAGGAGTACTGAAGCTTTCTTT. This sequence encodes CASSPRSTEAFF.